This TCR beta chain was observed in a study of regulatory T cells in long-lasting Graves disease. This CDR3 has 14 amino acids. Germline CDR1 is SQVTM and CDR2 is ANQGSEA. Trimming stripped 0 bases from V and 0 bases from J, with 9 bases between. Time point specified: newly diagnosed GD, antithyroid drugs for less than 3 months. PBMC RNA served as the TCR library source. An endocrinology department in Xi'an, China, recruited the patients. Arm-PCR with iRepertoire HTBI primers amplified the CDR3 regions for these TCR beta libraries. TCRdb reprocessed the multiplex PCR reads via MiXCR and lists one record per CDR3 protein. The top ten clones hold more than 15% of a sample with a few hundred thousand distinct CDR3 sequences, less than 15% of them seen once. These sequences were also reported in another study, on T cells in Graves' hyperthyroidism and ophthalmopathy. That work contributes: Hyperthyroidism of Graves' type that showed no ophthalmopathy progression within 18 months was stable.

The rearrangement links TRBV29-1 to TRBJ2-7, with D perhaps TRBD2 (6 bases). The TCR sequence derives from a woman between 50 and 59 years old with Graves disease. Here the sequenced sample was peripheral blood mononuclear cells (PBMCs), taken at new diagnosis, from a patient treated with antithyroid drugs. The CDR3 DNA sequence: TGCAGCGTTGAAGATCCCGGGAGCTCCTACGAGCAGTACTTC. Its translation: CSVEDPGSSYEQYF.